This T cell receptor (beta chain) was found in a study of blood T cell repertoires in COVID-19. This clone has a handful of counts. Measured with immunoSEQ multiplex PCR; TCRdb has only the in-frame clones, and not every one. This sample carries approximately 210,000 clones, about 90% of them seen once, and the ten largest clones take about 1.9%. Germline values: CDR1 MNHEY, CDR2 SMNVEV (reference sequence). Trimming stripped 7 bases from V and 6 bases from J, with 13 bases between. CDR3 length: 12 amino acids. Sample: peripheral blood. The rearrangement links TRBV27 to TRBJ2-7; tentatively, D is TRBD1 (5 bases). The TCR comes from a man aged 35-49 years with active or convalescent COVID-19. The CDR3 DNA sequence: TGTGCCAGCAACTTCGGTGACAGCGAGCAGTACTTC. This gives the protein CASNFGDSEQYF.